These 6 T cell receptor beta chains were all obtained from the same sample, sequenced in a study of T cells in Graves' hyperthyroidism and ophthalmopathy. RNA transcripts gave rise to amplified TCR beta CDR3 regions. HTBI primers were the set used in a first-round RT-PCR of the TCR CDR3. MiXCR, run by TCRdb on the multiplex PCR reads, gives a single entry per CDR3 protein. The data show 700,000 or so distinct CDR3 sequences, roughly 15% seen once. Material: blood. The origin of the receptors is a man in his late teens or twenties with Graves' hyperthyroidism.

This clonotype has at least ten counts. CDR3 sequence (DNA): TGCAGTGCCGAGACAGGGAAAGAGGACGAGCAGTACTTC. It is translated as CSAETGKEDEQYF. V usage is TRBV20-1 and J usage is TRBJ2-7, with 7 bases lining up with TRBD1. The V gene end was trimmed by 6 bases and the J gene end by 5 bases; junction bases not matched to a gene: 10. Germline V lookup: CDR1 DFQATT, CDR2 SNEGSKA (reference sequence). This CDR3 spans 13 amino acids.

V is TRBV11-2 and J is TRBJ2-7; 9 nucleotides align to TRBD2. This CDR3 has 15 residues. V lost 1 base, J lost 5 bases, and 6 bases stayed unmatched. Germline assignment: CDR1 SGHAT and CDR2 FQNNGV. The CDR3: CASSLVLAGVNEQYF. The CDR3 DNA reads as TGTGCCAGCAGCTTAGTTTTAGCGGGAGTTAACGAGCAGTACTTC. Variable domain in full (rest from reference TRBV11-2 and TRBJ2-7): EAGVAQSPRYKIIEKRQSVAFWCNPISGHATLYWYQQILGQGPKLLIQFQNNGVVDDSQLPKDRFSAERLKGVDSTLKIQPAKLEDSAVYLCASSLVLAGVNEQYFGPGTRLTVT.

The sample holds a few counts of this clonotype. The CDR3 reads CASSQGPAGASYEQYF. The CDR3 DNA follows: TGTGCCAGCAGCCAGGGGCCAGCGGGCGCCTCCTACGAGCAGTACTTC. This rearrangement joins TRBV6-1 to TRBJ2-7; D could derive from TRBD1 or TRBD2 (6 bases each). This CDR3 has 16 residues. Trimming left V 6 bases short and J 0 bases short, with 18 bases between. CDR1 MNHNS and CDR2 SASEGT come from the germline V gene.

The V and J genes are TRBV9 and TRBJ2-3, with D tentatively TRBD1 (6 bases). V was trimmed by 8 bases and J by 2 bases, leaving 33 bases between them. The germline V gene encodes CDR1 SGDLS and CDR2 YYNGEE. The CDR3 length is 20 residues. The CDR3 protein is CARVCPPRGDSVGHTDTQYF. In DNA, the CDR3 is TGTGCCAGGGTCTGTCCCCCCAGGGGTGATTCGGTGGGCCACACAGATACGCAGTATTTT. Full variable domain (remainder filled in from reference TRBV9 and TRBJ2-3): DSGVTQTPKHLITATGQRVTLRCSPRSGDLSVYWYQQSLDQGLQFLIQYYNGEERAKGNILERFSAQQFPDLHSELNLSSLELGDSALYFCARVCPPRGDSVGHTDTQYFGPGTRLTVL.

The chain has TRBV6-1 and TRBJ2-3; D is perhaps TRBD2 (5 bases). This CDR3 has 16 residues. The germline gives CDR1 MNHNS, CDR2 SASEGT. V lost 5 bases to trimming and J lost 0 bases, with 15 bases between them. The CDR3 coding sequence is TGTGCCAGCAGTAAGAGGGTGATAACTAGCACAGATACGCAGTATTTT. Protein: CASSKRVITSTDTQYF.

This clonotype has ten or more counts. J is TRBJ2-7 and V is TRBV28; 8 bases agree with TRBD2. The V gene's germline CDR1 is MDHEN and CDR2 SYDVKM. The length of the CDR3 is 14 residues. V trimming: 10 bases; J trimming: 0 bases; junction bases outside the gene matches: 8. Here the CDR3 reads CATRRGVSSYEQYF. The CDR3 bases are TGTGCCACCCGGCGGGGGGTGAGCTCCTACGAGCAGTACTTC.